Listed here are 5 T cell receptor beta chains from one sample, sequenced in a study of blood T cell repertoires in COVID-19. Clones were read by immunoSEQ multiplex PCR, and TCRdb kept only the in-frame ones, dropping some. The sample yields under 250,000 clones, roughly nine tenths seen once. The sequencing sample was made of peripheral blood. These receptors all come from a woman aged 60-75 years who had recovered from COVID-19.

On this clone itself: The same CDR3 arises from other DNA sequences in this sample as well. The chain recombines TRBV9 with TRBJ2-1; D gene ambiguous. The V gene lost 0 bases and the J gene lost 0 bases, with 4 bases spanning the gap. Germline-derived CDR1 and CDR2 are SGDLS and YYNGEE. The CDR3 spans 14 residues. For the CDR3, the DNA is TGTGCCAGCAGCGTAGGGAGCTCCTACAATGAGCAGTTCTTC. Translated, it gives CASSVGSSYNEQFF.

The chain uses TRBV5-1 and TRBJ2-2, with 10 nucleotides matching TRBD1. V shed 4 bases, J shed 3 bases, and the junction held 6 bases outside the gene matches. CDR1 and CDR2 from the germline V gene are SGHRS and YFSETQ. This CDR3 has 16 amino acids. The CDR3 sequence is CASSIRQGADTGELFF. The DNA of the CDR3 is TGCGCCAGCAGCATCAGACAGGGGGCAGACACCGGGGAGCTGTTTTTT.

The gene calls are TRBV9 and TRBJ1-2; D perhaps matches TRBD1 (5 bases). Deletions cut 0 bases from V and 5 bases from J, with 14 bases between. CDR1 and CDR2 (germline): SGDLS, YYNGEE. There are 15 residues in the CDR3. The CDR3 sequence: CASSVGTIGGYGYTF. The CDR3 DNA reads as TGTGCCAGCAGCGTAGGAACGATCGGGGGGTATGGCTACACCTTC.

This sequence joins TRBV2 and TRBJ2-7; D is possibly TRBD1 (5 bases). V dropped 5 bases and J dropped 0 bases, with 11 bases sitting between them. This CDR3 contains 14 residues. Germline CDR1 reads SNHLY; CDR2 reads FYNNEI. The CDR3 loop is CASSKTESSYEQYF. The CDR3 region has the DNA TGTGCCAGCAGTAAGACAGAGAGCTCCTACGAGCAGTACTTC.

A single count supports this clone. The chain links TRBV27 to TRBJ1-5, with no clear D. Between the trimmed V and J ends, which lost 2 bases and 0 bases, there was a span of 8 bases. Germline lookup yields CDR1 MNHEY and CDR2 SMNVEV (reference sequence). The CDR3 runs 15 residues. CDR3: CASSLGRHSNQPQHF. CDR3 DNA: TGTGCCAGCAGTTTAGGCAGGCATAGCAATCAGCCCCAGCATTTT.